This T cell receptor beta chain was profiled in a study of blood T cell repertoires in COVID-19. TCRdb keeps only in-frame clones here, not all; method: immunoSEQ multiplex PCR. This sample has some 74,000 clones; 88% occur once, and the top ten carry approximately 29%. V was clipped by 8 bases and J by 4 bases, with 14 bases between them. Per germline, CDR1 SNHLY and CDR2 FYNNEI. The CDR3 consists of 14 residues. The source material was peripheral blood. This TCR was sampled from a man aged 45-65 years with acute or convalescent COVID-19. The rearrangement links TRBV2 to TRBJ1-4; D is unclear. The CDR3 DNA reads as TGTGCCAGCCAAGGGAGGGCTATTAATGAAAAACTGTTTTTT. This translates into CASQGRAINEKLFF.